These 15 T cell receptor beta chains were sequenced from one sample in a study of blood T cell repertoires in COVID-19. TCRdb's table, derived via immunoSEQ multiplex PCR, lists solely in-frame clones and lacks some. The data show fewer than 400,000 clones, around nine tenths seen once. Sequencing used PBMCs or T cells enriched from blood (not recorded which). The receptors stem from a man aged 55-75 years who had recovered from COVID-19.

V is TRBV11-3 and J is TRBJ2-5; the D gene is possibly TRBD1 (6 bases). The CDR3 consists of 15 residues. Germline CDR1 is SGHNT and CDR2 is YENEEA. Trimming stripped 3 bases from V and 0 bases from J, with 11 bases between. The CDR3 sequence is CASSFNTGNQETQYF. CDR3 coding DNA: TGTGCCAGCAGCTTTAACACAGGGAACCAAGAGACCCAGTACTTC.

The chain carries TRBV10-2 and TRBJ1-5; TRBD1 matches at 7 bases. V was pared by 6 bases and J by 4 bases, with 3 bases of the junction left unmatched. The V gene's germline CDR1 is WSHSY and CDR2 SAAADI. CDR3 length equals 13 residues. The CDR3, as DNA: TGCGCCAGCAGAGACAGGGTTAATCAGCCCCAGCATTTT. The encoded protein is CASRDRVNQPQHF.

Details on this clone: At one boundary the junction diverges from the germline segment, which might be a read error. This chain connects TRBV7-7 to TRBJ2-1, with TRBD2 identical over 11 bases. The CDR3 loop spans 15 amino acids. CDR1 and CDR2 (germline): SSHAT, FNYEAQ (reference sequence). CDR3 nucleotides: TGTGCTAGCAGCCTGACTAGCGGGACGAGTAATGAGCAGTTCTTC. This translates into CASSLTSGTSNEQFF.

In DNA form, the CDR3 reads TGTGCCAGCAGCTTGGACAGGGGGAGGAACACTGAAGCTTTCTTT. Its protein product is CASSLDRGRNTEAFF. This rearrangement joins TRBV5-4 to TRBJ1-1; 8 bases line up with TRBD1. Germline assignment: CDR1 SGHNT and CDR2 YYREEE (reference sequence). This CDR3 spans 15 amino acids. J gave up 1 base and V 0 bases, and 2 bases lay outside the gene matches.

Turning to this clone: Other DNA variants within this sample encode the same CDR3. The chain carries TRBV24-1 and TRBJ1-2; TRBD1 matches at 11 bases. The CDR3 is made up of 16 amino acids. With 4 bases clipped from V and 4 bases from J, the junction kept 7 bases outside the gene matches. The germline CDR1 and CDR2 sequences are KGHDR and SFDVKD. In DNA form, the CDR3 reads TGTGCCACCAGTGACCCCAGGACAGGGGGCGTCTATGGCTACACCTTC. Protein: CATSDPRTGGVYGYTF.

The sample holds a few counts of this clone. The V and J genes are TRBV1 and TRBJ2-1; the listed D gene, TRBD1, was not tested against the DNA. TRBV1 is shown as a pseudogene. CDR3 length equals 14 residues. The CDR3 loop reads CTSSQEPSLNEQFF. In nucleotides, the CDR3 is TGCACCAGCAGCCAAGAACCCAGTCTCAATGAGCAGTTCTTC.

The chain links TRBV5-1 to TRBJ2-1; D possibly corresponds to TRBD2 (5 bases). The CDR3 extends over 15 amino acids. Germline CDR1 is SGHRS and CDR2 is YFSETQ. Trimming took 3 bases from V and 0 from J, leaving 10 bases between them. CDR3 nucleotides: TGCGCCAGCAGCTCGCAGGAGGACTCCTACAATGAGCAGTTCTTC. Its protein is CASSSQEDSYNEQFF.

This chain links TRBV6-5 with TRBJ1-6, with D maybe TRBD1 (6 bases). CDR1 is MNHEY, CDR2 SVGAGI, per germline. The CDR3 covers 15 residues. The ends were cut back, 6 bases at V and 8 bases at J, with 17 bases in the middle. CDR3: CASRRGMGNYSPLHF. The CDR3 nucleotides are TGTGCCAGCAGAAGGGGGATGGGGAATTATTCACCCCTCCACTTT.

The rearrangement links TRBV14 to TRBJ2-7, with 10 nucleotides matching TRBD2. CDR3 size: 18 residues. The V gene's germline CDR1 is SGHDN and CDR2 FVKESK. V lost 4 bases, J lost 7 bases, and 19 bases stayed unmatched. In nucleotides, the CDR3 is TGTGCCAGCAGCCGGACAGGGAGGACTAGCGGTGCTATATCTGAGCAGTACTTC. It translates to CASSRTGRTSGAISEQYF.

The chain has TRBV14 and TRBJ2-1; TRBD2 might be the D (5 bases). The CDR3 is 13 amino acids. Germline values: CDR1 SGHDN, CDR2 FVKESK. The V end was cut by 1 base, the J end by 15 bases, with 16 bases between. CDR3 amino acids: CASSQGLALGLFF. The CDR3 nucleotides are TGTGCCAGCAGCCAAGGATTGGCCCTAGGACTGTTCTTC. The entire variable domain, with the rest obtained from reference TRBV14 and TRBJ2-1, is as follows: EAGVTQFPSHSVIEKGQTVTLRCDPISGHDNLYWYRRVMGKEIKFLLHFVKESKQDESGMPNNRFLAERTGGTYSTLKVQPAELEDSGVYFCASSQGLALGLFFGPGTRLTVL.

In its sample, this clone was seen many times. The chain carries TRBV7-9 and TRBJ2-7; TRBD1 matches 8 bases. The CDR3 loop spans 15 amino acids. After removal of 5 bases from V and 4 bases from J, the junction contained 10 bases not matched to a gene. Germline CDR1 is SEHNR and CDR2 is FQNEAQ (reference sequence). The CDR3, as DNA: TGTGCCAGCAGCATAGGACAGGGAACTTTGTACGAGCAGTACTTC. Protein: CASSIGQGTLYEQYF.

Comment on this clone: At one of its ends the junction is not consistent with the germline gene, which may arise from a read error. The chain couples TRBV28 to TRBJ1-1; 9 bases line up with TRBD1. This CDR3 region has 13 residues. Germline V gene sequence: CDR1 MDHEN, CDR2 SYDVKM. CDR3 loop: CASRTGTGSKDLF. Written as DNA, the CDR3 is TGTGCCAGCAGGACCGGGACAGGGAGCAAGGACCTCTTT.

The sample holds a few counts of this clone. The CDR3 region has the DNA TGTGCCAGCAGCGTAGGCGCCGGGACAGGCCCTATCAATGAGCAGTTCTTC. Translating gives CASSVGAGTGPINEQFF. V is TRBV5-4 and J is TRBJ2-1; 8 nucleotides align to TRBD1. The CDR3 is 17 amino acids. Trimming at V came to 4 bases and at J to 6 bases, leaving 15 bases not matched to a gene. Germline CDR1 reads SGHNT; CDR2 reads YYREEE (reference sequence). Full variable domain (missing parts from reference TRBV5-4 and TRBJ2-1): ETGVTQSPTHLIKTRGQQVTLRCSSQSGHNTVSWYQQALGQGPQFIFQYYREEENGRGNFPPRFSGLQFPNYSSELNVNALELDDSALYLCASSVGAGTGPINEQFFGPGTRLTVL.

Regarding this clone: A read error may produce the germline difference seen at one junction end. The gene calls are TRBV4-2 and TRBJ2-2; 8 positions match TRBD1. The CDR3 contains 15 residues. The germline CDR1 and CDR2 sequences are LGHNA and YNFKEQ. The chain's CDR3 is CASSQDRANTGELFF. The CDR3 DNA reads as TGTGCCAGTAGCCAGGACAGGGCGAACACCGGGGAGCTGTTTTTT.

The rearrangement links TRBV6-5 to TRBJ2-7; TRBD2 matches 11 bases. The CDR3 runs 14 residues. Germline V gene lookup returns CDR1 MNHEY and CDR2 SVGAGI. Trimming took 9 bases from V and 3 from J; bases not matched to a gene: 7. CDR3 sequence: CASGRLAGNYEQYF. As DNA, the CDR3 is TGTGCCAGTGGCCGACTAGCGGGGAACTACGAGCAGTACTTC.